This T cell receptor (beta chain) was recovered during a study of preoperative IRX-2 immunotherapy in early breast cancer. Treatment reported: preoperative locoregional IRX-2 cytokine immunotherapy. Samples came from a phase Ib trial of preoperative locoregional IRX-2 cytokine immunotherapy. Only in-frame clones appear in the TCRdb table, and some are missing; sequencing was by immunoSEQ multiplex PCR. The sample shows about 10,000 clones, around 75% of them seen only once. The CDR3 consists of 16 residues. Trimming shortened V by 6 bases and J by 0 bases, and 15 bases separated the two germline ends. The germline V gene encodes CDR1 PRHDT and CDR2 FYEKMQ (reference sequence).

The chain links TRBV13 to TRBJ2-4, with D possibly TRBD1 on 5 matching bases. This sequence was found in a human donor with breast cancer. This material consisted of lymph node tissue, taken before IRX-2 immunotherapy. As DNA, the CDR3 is TGTGCCAGCAGTGCATCAGGGCTTCTAGCCAAAAACATTCAGTACTTC. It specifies CASSASGLLAKNIQYF.